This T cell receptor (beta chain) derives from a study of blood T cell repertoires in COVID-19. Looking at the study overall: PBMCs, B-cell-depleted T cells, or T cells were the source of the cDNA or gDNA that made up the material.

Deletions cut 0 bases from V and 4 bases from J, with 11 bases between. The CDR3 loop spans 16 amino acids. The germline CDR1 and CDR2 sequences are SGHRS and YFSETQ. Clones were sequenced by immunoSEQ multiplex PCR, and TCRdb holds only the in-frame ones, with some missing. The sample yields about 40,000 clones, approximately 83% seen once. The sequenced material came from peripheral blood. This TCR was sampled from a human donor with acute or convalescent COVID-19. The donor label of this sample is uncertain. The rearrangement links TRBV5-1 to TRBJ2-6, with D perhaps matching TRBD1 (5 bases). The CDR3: CASSLEAQAGANVLTF. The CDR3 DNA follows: TGCGCCAGCAGCTTGGAAGCACAGGCCGGGGCCAACGTCCTGACTTTC.